Listed here are 7 T cell receptor beta chains from one sample, sequenced in a study of T cell responses to AZD1222 COVID-19 vaccine. The repertoire was sequenced with immunoSEQ multiplex PCR; TCRdb's copy has only in-frame clones and lacks some. This table has 95,000 to 150,000 clones, roughly 90% appearing once. The source material was peripheral blood, sampled on day 0 of AZD1222 vaccination. These receptors were collected from an adult in good health.

V gene TRBV9 combines with J gene TRBJ2-1; 12 positions match TRBD2. CDR3 length equals 16 residues. V trimming: 2 bases; J trimming: 7 bases; junction bases outside the gene matches: 7. Germline lookup yields CDR1 SGDLS and CDR2 YYNGEE. The CDR3 DNA reads TGTGCCAGCAGCGTCCTCGGGACTAGCGGGCCGAATGAGCAGTTCTTC. Its translation is CASSVLGTSGPNEQFF.

The gene calls are TRBV19 and TRBJ2-1, with D perhaps matching TRBD2 (5 bases). Trimming took 0 bases from V and 0 from J, leaving 15 bases between them. CDR1 LNHDA and CDR2 SQIVND come from the germline V gene (reference sequence). The CDR3 is 18 amino acids. The CDR3 spells CASSIDPSGPASYNEQFF. CDR3 DNA: TGTGCCAGTAGTATAGATCCCAGCGGACCGGCCTCCTACAATGAGCAGTTCTTC.

The chain joins TRBV6-5 to TRBJ1-1; the D gene is possibly TRBD1 (5 bases). The CDR3 length is 14 residues. V was trimmed by 6 bases and J by 2 bases, leaving 13 bases between them. Germline CDR1 reads MNHEY; CDR2 reads SVGAGI. The CDR3 reads CASRFTDRNTEAFF. Here the CDR3 DNA reads TGTGCCAGCAGGTTCACAGACAGAAACACTGAAGCTTTCTTT.

The chain recombines TRBV20-1 with TRBJ2-7; D unresolved. V was pared by 3 bases and J by 5 bases, with 8 bases between. Germline CDR1 and CDR2: DFQATT and SNEGSKA (reference sequence). This CDR3 comprises 11 residues. The CDR3 spells CSASQRDEQYF. CDR3 DNA: TGCAGTGCTAGCCAGCGCGACGAGCAGTACTTC.

The rearrangement joins TRBV19 to TRBJ1-1, with D unclear. Trimming cost V 7 bases and J 1 base, with 10 bases left between them. The length of the CDR3 is 13 residues. Germline V gives CDR1 LNHDA, CDR2 SQIVND (reference sequence). The CDR3 DNA reads as TGTGCCAGTATAGGTCGAACGAACACTGAAGCTTTCTTT. Amino acid sequence: CASIGRTNTEAFF.

This clone was recorded a few times. The rearrangement joins TRBV11-2 to TRBJ1-5; a weak D match, TRBD1 (6 bases). This CDR3 region has 14 residues. Germline V gene sequence: CDR1 SGHAT, CDR2 FQNNGV. The V end lost 5 bases, the J end lost 2 bases, and 10 bases lay between the germline ends. CDR3 sequence (DNA): TGTGCCAGCAGCCAGGGGCTGGGCAATCAGCCCCAGCATTTT. It yields the protein CASSQGLGNQPQHF. The variable domain in full, with the rest retrieved from reference TRBV11-2 and TRBJ1-5, is EAGVAQSPRYKIIEKRQSVAFWCNPISGHATLYWYQQILGQGPKLLIQFQNNGVVDDSQLPKDRFSAERLKGVDSTLKIQPAKLEDSAVYLCASSQGLGNQPQHFGDGTRLSIL.

V and J are TRBV5-1 and TRBJ1-1; 8 bases agree with TRBD1. The CDR3 spans 14 residues. CDR1 SGHRS and CDR2 YFSETQ come from the germline V gene. The junction had 5 bases not matched to a gene; V was cut back by 4 bases and J by 3 bases. CDR3 sequence (DNA): TGCGCCAGCAGCAACAGACAGGGGCACACTGAAGCTTTCTTT. This translates into CASSNRQGHTEAFF.